Listed below are T cell receptor beta chains from one sample, sequenced in a study of T-cell reconstitution after alpha-beta-depleted transplantation in children. MiXCR was run by TCRdb on the PCR reads, yielding one entry per CDR3 protein. The table lists about 610,000 distinct CDR3 sequences, 25% to 30% of them singletons. The sample in question was PBMCs, obtained before TCRalphabeta/CD19-depleted stem cell transplant. The receptors originated from a boy less than two years old with Wiskott-Aldrich syndrome, due to receive a stem cell transplant. The CDR3 runs from the conserved cysteine through the conserved F or W. Size values are once, few and many counts, or a class for expanded clones, and some rows have none.

many,TRBV5-1,TRBJ2-7,CASSVGQGVEQYF
few,TRBV12-3/TRBV12-4,TRBJ1-1,CASSFKVAEAFF
few,TRBV20-1,TRBJ2-1,CSASRGNEQFF
few,TRBV5-1,TRBJ1-5,CASSAGQGGSNQPQHF
.,TRBV29-1,TRBJ1-2,CSVAGQGTGGYTF
.,TRBV12-3/TRBV12-4,TRBJ1-3,CASSTRYGTAGNTIYF
.,TRBV12-3/TRBV12-4,TRBJ2-1,CASSFRVTYEQFF
.,TRBV12-3/TRBV12-4,TRBJ2-2,CASSSRGASTGELFF
many,TRBV11-3,TRBJ1-1,CASSSQGGTEAFF
few,TRBV3-1,TRBJ2-1,CASSRGDRVLNEQFF
.,TRBV7-2,TRBJ2-5,CASSLATAQETQYF
few,TRBV28,TRBJ1-2,CASSLAGLAYGYTF
few,TRBV7-8,TRBJ1-6,CASSLGQRNSPLHF
few,TRBV18,TRBJ2-7,CASSPYSYEQYF
.,TRBV12-3/TRBV12-4,TRBJ1-5,CASSFWAGVAGNQPQHF
.,TRBV12-3/TRBV12-4,TRBJ2-5,CASSLSGRNQETQYF
.,TRBV6-1,TRBJ2-1,CASSEKRASGSRNEQFF
few,TRBV5-1,TRBJ1-1,CASSSGTGATEAFF
.,TRBV3-1,TRBJ2-7,CASSSWGSDYEQYF
.,TRBV29-1,TRBJ2-5,CSLMTSGGQETQYF
once,TRBV12-3/TRBV12-4,TRBJ1-6,CASSLSLGVYSPLHF
.,TRBV9,TRBJ2-3,CASSVEVTSTDTQYF
.,TRBV10-3,TRBJ2-1,CAISDRVKSYNEQFF
.,TRBV12-3/TRBV12-4,TRBJ1-5,CASSLDLGSNFNQPQHF
few,TRBV6-5,TRBJ2-1,CASSYGLSGNEQFF
.,TRBV18,TRBJ2-1,CASSPLEGGGPREFF